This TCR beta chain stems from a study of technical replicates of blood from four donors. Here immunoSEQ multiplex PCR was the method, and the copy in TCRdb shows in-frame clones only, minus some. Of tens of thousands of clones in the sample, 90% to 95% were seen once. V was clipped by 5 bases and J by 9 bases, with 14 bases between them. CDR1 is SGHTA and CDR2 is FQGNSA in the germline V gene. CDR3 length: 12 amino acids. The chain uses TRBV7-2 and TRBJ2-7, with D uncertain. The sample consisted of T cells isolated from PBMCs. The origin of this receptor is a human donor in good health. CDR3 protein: CASSLGLIGQYF. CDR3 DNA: TGTGCCAGCAGCCTCGGTTTGATCGGGCAGTACTTC.